The next 25 T cell receptor beta chains were all read from a single sample in a study of beta chain features in type 1 diabetes. Of the isolated RNA, all was reverse transcribed, and so the sequenced material was expressed TCRB transcripts. TCRdb's copy holds only in-frame clones and misses some; the assay was immunoSEQ multiplex PCR. Seen here are just over 600,000 clones, around 15% observed once, and the top ten hold 0.07% to 0.095%. The specimen was naive CD4+ T cells from blood. The origin of the receptors is a man between 18 and 35 years old in good health.

As concerns this clone: Since a much larger clone is just one base distant, this may be a read error. This sequence joins TRBV6-5 and TRBJ2-7; 8 bases fit TRBD1. The CDR3 has 12 amino acids. Looked up from germline, CDR1 is MNHEY and CDR2 is SVGAGI. With V trimmed by 5 bases and J by 4 bases, 1 base remained unmatched. This CDR3 reads CASSGQGYEQYF. The CDR3 DNA reads TGTGCCAGCAGTGGACAGGGTTACGAGCAGTACTTC.

The chain is built from TRBV7-3 and TRBJ1-1; a weak D match, TRBD1 (6 bases). The germline V and J ends were trimmed by 7 bases and 2 bases, with 14 bases remaining between them. CDR1 is SGHTA and CDR2 is FQGTGA in the germline V gene. The CDR3 contains 14 residues. This CDR3 reads CASTPGGPNTEAFF. The CDR3 bases are TGTGCCAGCACCCCCGGGGGGCCAAACACTGAAGCTTTCTTT.

This clone has just a few counts. The chain has TRBV5-1 and TRBJ2-1; D perhaps matches TRBD1 (7 bases). Germline loops: CDR1 SGHRS, CDR2 YFSETQ. The CDR3 totals 16 residues. V lost 4 bases, J lost 3 bases, and 17 bases lay in between. CDR3 DNA: TGCGCCAGCAGCAACGGACAGGCCGGGGGCTACAATGAGCAGTTCTTC. As protein: CASSNGQAGGYNEQFF.

J is TRBJ2-3 and V is TRBV19; no firm D call. CDR3 length equals 13 residues. Trimming removed 4 bases at V and 3 bases at J, with 8 bases between. CDR1 and CDR2 (germline): LNHDA, SQIVND (reference sequence). The CDR3 DNA is TGTGCCAGTAGTACAAGGGTGACAGATACGCAGTATTTT. Protein: CASSTRVTDTQYF.

This clone was observed a few times. The chain carries TRBV18 and TRBJ2-7; a possible D gene is TRBD2 (6 bases). Germline CDR1 is KGHSH and CDR2 is LQKENI. The V end was cut by 0 bases, the J end by 6 bases, with 15 bases between. CDR3 length: 15 amino acids. The CDR3 spells CASSPPVGLGGEQYF. The CDR3, as DNA: TGTGCCAGCTCACCACCGGTGGGACTCGGGGGCGAGCAGTACTTC.

This clone has just a few counts. The V gene is TRBV4-3, the J gene TRBJ2-3; D gene unclear. Trimming removed 3 bases from V and 4 bases from J, with 17 bases in between. The CDR3 is 16 amino acids. Germline assignment: CDR1 LGHNA and CDR2 YSLEER. CDR3 sequence: CASSHGPASRPDTQYF. CDR3 in DNA: TGCGCCAGCAGCCACGGGCCGGCAAGTCGCCCAGATACGCAGTATTTT.

The table lists this clone with a few counts. The CDR3 is CASSHDWGEQYF. CDR3 in DNA: TGTGCCAGCAGCCACGATTGGGGCGAGCAGTACTTC. The J gene is TRBJ2-7, the V gene TRBV7-9; the D is unclear. This CDR3 has 12 residues. Trimming took off 5 bases at V and 6 bases at J, with 11 bases between the two ends. Looked up from germline, CDR1 is SEHNR and CDR2 is FQNEAQ (reference sequence). The full variable domain, completed using reference TRBV7-9 and TRBJ2-7, is DTGVSQNPRHKITKRGQNVTFRCDPISEHNRLYWYRQTLGQGPEFLTYFQNEAQLEKSRLLSDRFSAERPKGSFSTLEIQRTEQGDSAMYLCASSHDWGEQYFGPGTRLTVT.

This clone was detected a few times. The chain combines TRBV9 with TRBJ1-4, with D unclear. The CDR3 sequence is 13 residues long. Trimming removed 5 bases from V and 13 bases from J, with 18 bases in between. Germline CDR1 and CDR2: SGDLS and YYNGEE. Here the CDR3 DNA reads TGTGCCAGCAGACCTGGCAGCGCGGGGAGACTGTTTTTT. This translates into CASRPGSAGRLFF. The full variable domain, rest sourced from reference TRBV9 and TRBJ1-4, is DSGVTQTPKHLITATGQRVTLRCSPRSGDLSVYWYQQSLDQGLQFLIQYYNGEERAKGNILERFSAQQFPDLHSELNLSSLELGDSALYFCASRPGSAGRLFFGSGTQLSVL.

This clone was seen only a few times. The DNA for the CDR3 is TGTGCCAGCAGCCGGCGGGAGGGTGGCACCGGGGAGCTGTTTTTT. Translated, it gives CASSRREGGTGELFF. This rearrangement joins TRBV4-2 to TRBJ2-2, with TRBD2 matching over 9 bases. This CDR3 region has 15 residues. The J segment lost 4 bases and the V segment lost 4 bases, leaving 4 bases of the junction unmatched. Germline loops: CDR1 LGHNA, CDR2 YNFKEQ.

This chain connects TRBV6-1 to TRBJ2-7; 9 nucleotides match TRBD1. Trimming took 7 bases from V and 7 from J; bases not matched to a gene: 11. The CDR3 is 14 amino acids. Germline V gives CDR1 MNHNS, CDR2 SASEGT. This CDR3 reads CASTPGQGPMEQYF. DNA of the CDR3: TGTGCCAGCACTCCGGGACAGGGTCCAATGGAGCAGTACTTC.

CDR3 sequence reads: CASSPKEGLSNSYNEQFF. In DNA, the CDR3 is TGTGCCAGCAGCCCTAAGGAGGGACTTAGTAACTCCTACAATGAGCAGTTCTTC. V usage is TRBV7-9 and J usage is TRBJ2-1; tentative D call: TRBD2 (6 bases). There are 18 residues in the CDR3. Deletions cut 5 bases from V and 0 bases from J, with 20 bases between. Germline CDR1 is SEHNR and CDR2 is FQNEAQ (reference sequence).

The rearrangement joins TRBV20-1 to TRBJ2-1, with D hard to call. Germline CDR1 and CDR2: DFQATT and SNEGSKA (reference sequence). V gave up 3 bases and J gave up 6 bases, with 6 bases separating them. This CDR3 has 11 residues. In DNA form, the CDR3 reads TGCAGTGCTAGTCCTATCAATGAGCAGTTCTTC. Protein sequence: CSASPINEQFF.

Details on this clone: At the DNA level, this CDR3 is encoded by other sequences in the same sample as well. The rearrangement uses TRBV5-1 and TRBJ2-3, with 13 positions matching TRBD2. CDR1 SGHRS and CDR2 YFSETQ come from the germline V gene. The CDR3 has 16 residues. V trimming: 4 bases; J trimming: 0 bases; junction bases outside the gene matches: 2. CDR3 in amino acids: CASSLGLAGSTDTQYF. As DNA, the CDR3 is TGCGCCAGCAGCCTGGGACTAGCGGGGAGCACAGATACGCAGTATTTT.

To note about this clone: At one of its ends the junction is not consistent with the germline gene, which may arise from a read error. The rearrangement uses TRBV7-7 and TRBJ2-5; 7 positions agree with TRBD1. The CDR3 covers 14 residues. Germline V gene sequence: CDR1 SSHAT, CDR2 FNYEAQ (reference sequence). The CDR3 is CASNIIPQRQGQNF. As DNA, the CDR3 is TGTGCTAGCAACATCATTCCCCAGAGACAGGGTCAGAACTTC.

This clone was counted a few times. This chain uses TRBV15 with TRBJ2-7, with TRBD1 as a possible D gene (5 bases). The V gene's germline CDR1 is LNHNV and CDR2 YYDKDF (reference sequence). Between the trimmed V and J ends, which lost 5 bases and 0 bases, there was a span of 8 bases. The CDR3 runs to 13 residues. CDR3 protein: CATSGASSYEQYF. CDR3 sequence (DNA): TGTGCCACCAGCGGGGCTAGCTCCTACGAGCAGTACTTC.

The genes are TRBV18 and TRBJ2-7, with TRBD1 matching over 8 bases. The CDR3 extends over 14 amino acids. The germline CDR1 and CDR2 sequences are KGHSH and LQKENI. J lost 2 bases, V lost 3 bases, and 3 bases had no gene match. CDR3 in DNA: TGTGCCAGCTCACCCTTGGGACAGGCCTACGAGCAGTACTTC. Amino acid sequence: CASSPLGQAYEQYF.

This clone turned up a few times. The chain is built from TRBV7-2 and TRBJ1-3; a weak D match, TRBD1 (5 bases). The germline V and J ends were trimmed by 4 bases and 3 bases, with 10 bases remaining between them. The CDR3 has 14 residues. Germline assignment: CDR1 SGHTA and CDR2 FQGNSA. The CDR3 DNA reads as TGTGCCAGCAGCTCCGGGGGTCGTGGAAACACCATATATTTT. Translating gives CASSSGGRGNTIYF.

The chain employs TRBV25-1 and TRBJ1-2; D gene uncertain. The CDR3 runs 14 residues. V gave up 4 bases and J gave up 8 bases, with 17 bases separating them. Germline CDR1 MGHDK, CDR2 SYGVNS. The CDR3: CASSVRSAVRGYTF. CDR3 in DNA: TGTGCCAGCAGTGTCAGGAGCGCCGTTAGGGGCTACACCTTC.

The gene calls are TRBV7-9 and TRBJ1-2; D is possibly TRBD1 (6 bases). CDR1 and CDR2 (germline): SEHNR, FQNEAQ (reference sequence). V lost 5 bases, J lost 8 bases, and 9 bases lay in between. The CDR3 contains 11 residues. The CDR3 sequence is CASSKQGGYTF. Written as DNA, the CDR3 is TGTGCCAGCAGCAAACAGGGAGGCTACACCTTC.

This clone has just a few counts. The CDR3 nucleotides are TGTGCCAGCAGCGCAAAGACAGCTCTATACTCTGGCTACACCTTC. Protein sequence: CASSAKTALYSGYTF. The rearrangement links TRBV7-2 to TRBJ1-2, with D tentatively TRBD1 (5 bases). Trimming cost V 5 bases and J 7 bases, with 20 bases left between them. CDR1 is SGHTA, CDR2 FQGNSA, per germline. There are 15 residues in the CDR3.

The chain carries TRBV5-4 and TRBJ1-3, with a weak D call TRBD1 (5 bases). Trimming removed 4 bases at V and 0 bases at J, with 14 bases between. The CDR3 is 16 amino acids. Germline V CDR1 and CDR2: SGHNT, YYREEE (reference sequence). CDR3 protein: CASSPGGGLSGNTIYF. The CDR3 nucleotides read TGTGCCAGCAGCCCCGGGGGGGGTCTCTCTGGAAACACCATATATTTT.

The chain has TRBV7-2 and TRBJ1-2, with TRBD1 matching over 7 bases. From germline, CDR1 is SGHTA and CDR2 FQGNSA. J gave up 3 bases and V 0 bases, and 4 bases lay outside the gene matches. The CDR3 loop spans 15 amino acids. CDR3 protein: CASSLAEGGYYGYTF. In DNA, the CDR3 is TGTGCCAGCAGCTTAGCGGAAGGGGGCTACTATGGCTACACCTTC.

This clone was seen only a few times. V is TRBV28 and J is TRBJ2-1; no definite D call. The CDR3 loop spans 11 amino acids. Germline CDR1 is MDHEN and CDR2 is SYDVKM. The V end lost 2 bases, the J end lost 10 bases, and 6 bases lay between the germline ends. The CDR3 DNA follows: TGTGCCAGCAGTTTACCCAGGGAGCAGTTCTTC. Translated, it gives CASSLPREQFF. Together with reference TRBV28 and TRBJ2-1, the CDR3 gives the full variable domain: DVKVTQSSRYLVKRTGEKVFLECVQDMDHENMFWYRQDPGLGLRLIYFSYDVKMKEKGDIPEGYSVSREKKERFSLILESASTNQTSMYLCASSLPREQFFGPGTRLTVL.

This clone was seen only a few times. The J gene is TRBJ1-6, the V gene TRBV18; no firm D call. This CDR3 has 12 residues. Looked up from germline, CDR1 is KGHSH and CDR2 is LQKENI. V was trimmed by 3 bases and J by 9 bases, leaving 6 bases between them. The CDR3 sequence: CASSPLGSPLHF. CDR3 in DNA: TGTGCCAGCTCACCTTTAGGTTCACCCCTCCACTTT.

The J gene is TRBJ1-2, the V gene TRBV4-3; 10 bases are a match to TRBD1. Germline V gene data show CDR1 as LGHNA and CDR2 as YSLEER. This CDR3 has 14 residues. V lost 5 bases, J lost 8 bases, and 8 bases stayed unmatched. The CDR3 DNA reads as TGCGCCAGCAGCACCAGACAGGGGGCAGAGGGCTACACCTTC. Translated: CASSTRQGAEGYTF.